The rows below give T cell receptor beta chains drawn from one sample of a study of long-term antiretroviral therapy in people with HIV. Generated by immunoSEQ multiplex PCR, the TCRdb table keeps only in-frame clones and is missing some. The data hold tens of thousands of clones, with 81% observed a single time. The starting material was unsorted PBMCs, obtained 1.5 years after starting antiretroviral therapy. The origin of the receptors is a man between 25 and 39 years old with HIV. The CDR3 runs from the conserved cysteine through the conserved F or W. A D gene is named only where the DNA matches it firmly. Some rows mark clone size as missing; the rest say once, few, many or name a class of expanded clone.

>TRBD2|TRBV6-4|NA|TRBJ2-5
CASSESGGAAETQYF
TGTGCCAGCAGTGAAAGCGGGGGGGCCGCGGAGACCCAGTACTTC
>NA|TRBV10-3|once|TRBJ2-1
CAISDESWEYNEQFF
TGTGCCATCAGTGACGAATCGTGGGAATACAATGAGCAGTTCTTC
>NA|TRBV10-2|NA|TRBJ1-4
CASVGRDILSATNEKLFF
TGCGCCAGCGTTGGGAGGGACATTCTCTCTGCAACTAATGAAAAACTGTTTTTT
>NA|TRBV28|NA|TRBJ2-7
CASSSMPYEQYF
TGTGCCAGCAGTTCCATGCCCTACGAGCAGTACTTC
>TRBD1|TRBV6-1|once|TRBJ2-5
CASSRGQGRETQYF
TGTGCCAGCAGCCGGGGACAGGGGCGTGAGACCCAGTACTTC
>TRBD1|TRBV7-9|few|TRBJ1-2
CASSHSPGQERGYTF
TGTGCCAGCAGCCATTCCCCGGGACAGGAGCGGGGCTACACCTTC
>NA|TRBV7-6|NA|TRBJ1-1
CASSSGASNQYTEAFF
TGTGCCAGCAGCTCAGGGGCCAGCAACCAGTACACTGAAGCTTTCTTT
>NA|TRBV30|NA|TRBJ2-2
CAWSVLATTGELFF
TGTGCCTGGAGTGTATTAGCGACCACCGGGGAGCTGTTTTTT
>TRBD1|TRBV28|NA|TRBJ1-1
CASRDETGENTEAFF
TGTGCCAGCCGCGACGAGACAGGGGAGAACACTGAAGCTTTCTTT
>NA|TRBV6-1|NA|TRBJ1-4
CASSDAGSPKTNEKLFF
TGTGCCAGCAGTGATGCGGGGTCCCCAAAAACTAATGAAAAACTGTTTTTT
>NA|TRBV6-1|NA|TRBJ1-1
CASNQGTDTEAFF
TGTGCCAGCAATCAGGGTACGGACACTGAAGCTTTCTTT
>NA|TRBV7-6|NA|TRBJ1-2
CASSPGPVNYGYTF
TGTGCCAGCAGCCCAGGGCCAGTCAACTATGGCTACACCTTC
>TRBD1|TRBV7-9|few|TRBJ2-7
CASSLPGGYEQYF
TGTGCCAGCAGCTTACCAGGGGGCTACGAGCAGTACTTC